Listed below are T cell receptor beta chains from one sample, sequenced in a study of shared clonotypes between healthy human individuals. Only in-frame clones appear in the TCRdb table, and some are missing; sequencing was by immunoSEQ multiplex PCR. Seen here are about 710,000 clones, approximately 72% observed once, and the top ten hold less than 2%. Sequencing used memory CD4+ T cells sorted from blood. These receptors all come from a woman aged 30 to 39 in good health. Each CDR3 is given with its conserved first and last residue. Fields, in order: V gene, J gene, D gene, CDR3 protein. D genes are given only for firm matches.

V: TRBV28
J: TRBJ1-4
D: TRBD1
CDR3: CASRHGRGQEKLFF

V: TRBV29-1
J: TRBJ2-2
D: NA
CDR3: CSAETDTGELFF

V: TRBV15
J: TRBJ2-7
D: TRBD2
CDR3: CATSRVGAGGLGEQYF

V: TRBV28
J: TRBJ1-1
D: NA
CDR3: CASSSYIEGNTEAFF

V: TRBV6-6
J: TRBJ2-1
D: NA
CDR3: CASSFQSSYNEQFF

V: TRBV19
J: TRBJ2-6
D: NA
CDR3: CASSRGENSGANVLTF

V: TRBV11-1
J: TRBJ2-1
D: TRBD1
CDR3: CASSFLRTGPNEQFF

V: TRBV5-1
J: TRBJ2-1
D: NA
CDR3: CASSFDGAQYNEQFF

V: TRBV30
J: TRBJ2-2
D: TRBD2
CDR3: CAWSRGRGTGELFF

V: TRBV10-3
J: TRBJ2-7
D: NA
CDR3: CAITPTGPIGQYEQYF

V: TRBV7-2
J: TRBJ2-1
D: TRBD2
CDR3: CASSLALGAGVRNEQFF

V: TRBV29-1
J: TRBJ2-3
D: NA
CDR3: CSVVGPGGRDTQYF

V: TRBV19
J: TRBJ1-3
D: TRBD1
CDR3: CATGTGTTGNTIYF

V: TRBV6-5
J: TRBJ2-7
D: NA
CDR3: CASSYGKPPYEQYF

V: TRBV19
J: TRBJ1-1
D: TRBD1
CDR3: CASSIAWTGETNTEAFF

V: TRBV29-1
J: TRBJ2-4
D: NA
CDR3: CSVEVIGFSKNIQYF

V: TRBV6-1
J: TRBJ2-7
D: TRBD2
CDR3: CASMTSGDYEQYF

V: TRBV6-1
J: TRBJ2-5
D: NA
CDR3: CASSAATGLPETQYF

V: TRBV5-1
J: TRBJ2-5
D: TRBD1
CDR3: CASSPQTGAPEETQYF

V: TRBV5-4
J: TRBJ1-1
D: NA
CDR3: CASSSPEGGDSEAFF

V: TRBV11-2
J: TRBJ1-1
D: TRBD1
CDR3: CASSFEGRRQGAEAFF

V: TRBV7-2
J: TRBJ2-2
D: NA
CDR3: CASSPFSGTGELFF

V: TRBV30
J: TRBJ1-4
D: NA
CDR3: CAWSVRGNEKLFF

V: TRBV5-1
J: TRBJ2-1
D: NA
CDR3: CASSLGGGLYNEQFF

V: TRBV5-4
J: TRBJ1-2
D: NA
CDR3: CASRVGSRGSRGGYTF

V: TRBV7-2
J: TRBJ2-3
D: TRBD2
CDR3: CASSFGGAAGGLTDTQYF

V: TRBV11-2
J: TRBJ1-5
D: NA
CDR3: CASSLEGQPQHF

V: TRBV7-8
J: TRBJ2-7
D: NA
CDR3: CASSYLDGSSYEQYF

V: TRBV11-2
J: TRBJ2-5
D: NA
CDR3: CASSFGHLQETQYF

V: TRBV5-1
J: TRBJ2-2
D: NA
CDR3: CASSNGENTGELFF

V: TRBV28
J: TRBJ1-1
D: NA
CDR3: CASSFEMGSEAFF

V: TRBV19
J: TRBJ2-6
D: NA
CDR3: CASRFQAGTGANVLTF

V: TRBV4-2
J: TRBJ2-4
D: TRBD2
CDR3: CASSQRTSGDSNIQYF

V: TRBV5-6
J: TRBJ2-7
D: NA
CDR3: CASSSWTAAYEQYF

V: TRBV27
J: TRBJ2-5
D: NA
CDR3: CASSARPSGGGTQYF

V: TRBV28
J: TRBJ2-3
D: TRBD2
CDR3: CASSSTLAGGRDTQYF

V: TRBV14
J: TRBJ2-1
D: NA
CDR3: CASSRTTFGEQFF

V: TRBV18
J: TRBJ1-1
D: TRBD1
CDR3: CASSRDRDEAFF